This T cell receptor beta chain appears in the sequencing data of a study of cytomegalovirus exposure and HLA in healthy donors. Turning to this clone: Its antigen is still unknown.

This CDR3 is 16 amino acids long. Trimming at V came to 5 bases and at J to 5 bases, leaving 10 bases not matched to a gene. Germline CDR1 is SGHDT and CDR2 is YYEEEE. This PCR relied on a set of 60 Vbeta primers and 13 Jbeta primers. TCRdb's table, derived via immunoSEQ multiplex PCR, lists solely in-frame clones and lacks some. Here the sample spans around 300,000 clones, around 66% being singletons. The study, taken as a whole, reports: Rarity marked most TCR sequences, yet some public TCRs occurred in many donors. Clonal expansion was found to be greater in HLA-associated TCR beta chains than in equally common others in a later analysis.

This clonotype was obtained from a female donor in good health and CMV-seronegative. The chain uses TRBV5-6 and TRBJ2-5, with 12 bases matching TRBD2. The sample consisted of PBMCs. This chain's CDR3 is CASSWTSGIPPETQYF. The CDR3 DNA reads TGTGCCAGCAGTTGGACTAGCGGGATACCTCCGGAGACCCAGTACTTC.